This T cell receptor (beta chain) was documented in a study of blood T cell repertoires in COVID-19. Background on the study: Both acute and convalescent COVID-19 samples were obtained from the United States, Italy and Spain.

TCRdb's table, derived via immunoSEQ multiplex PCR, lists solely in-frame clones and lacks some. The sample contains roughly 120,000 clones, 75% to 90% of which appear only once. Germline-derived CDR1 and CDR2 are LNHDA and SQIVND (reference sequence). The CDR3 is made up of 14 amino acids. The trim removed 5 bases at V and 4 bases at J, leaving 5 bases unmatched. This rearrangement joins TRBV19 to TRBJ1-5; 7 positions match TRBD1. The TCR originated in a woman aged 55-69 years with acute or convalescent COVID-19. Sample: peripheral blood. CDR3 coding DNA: TGTGCCAGTAGTGCCGGGACAGCAAATCAGCCCCAGCATTTT. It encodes CASSAGTANQPQHF.